This T cell receptor beta chain appears in the sequencing data of a study of blood T cell repertoires in COVID-19. Clones were sequenced by immunoSEQ multiplex PCR, and TCRdb holds only the in-frame ones, with some missing. The top ten clones hold less than 2% of a sample with hundreds of thousands of clones, almost 90% of them seen once. Germline V gene sequence: CDR1 LNHDA, CDR2 SQIVND (reference sequence). The CDR3 contains 15 residues. V trimming: 6 bases; J trimming: 2 bases; junction bases outside the gene matches: 7. Specimen: PBMCs or T cells enriched from blood (not recorded which). The clonotype was recovered from a woman between 18 and 29 years old with acute COVID-19. The V gene is TRBV19, the J gene TRBJ1-5; 7 positions match TRBD1. The CDR3 bases are TGTGCCAGTAGCGCAGGACAGGTCGGCAATCAGCCCCAGCATTTT. Its translation: CASSAGQVGNQPQHF. The full variable domain, in which reference TRBV19 and TRBJ1-5 provide the parts outside the CDR3, is DGGITQSPKYLFRKEGQNVTLSCEQNLNHDAMYWYRQDPGQGLRLIYYSQIVNDFQKGDIAEGYSVSREKKESFPLTVTSAQKNPTAFYLCASSAGQVGNQPQHFGDGTRLSIL.